One TCR beta chain is described in this entry. The antigen remains unidentified. A much larger clone differs by one base, so this may be a read error. The data were taken from a study of tumor and adjacent non-tumor tissue in lung cancer. Study-wide findings and caveats: In normal lung, the top 100 clones were significantly more dominant than in tumor. Tumor tissue had significantly higher TCR diversity than normal lung.

The library came from three nested PCR rounds adapted from ARM-PCR protocols. MiXCR was run by TCRdb on the multiplex PCR reads, yielding one entry per CDR3 protein. The repertoire holds approximately 120,000 distinct CDR3 sequences, with about 63% as singletons. V shed 2 bases and J 5 bases; nucleotides not matched to a gene: 5. Germline V gene sequence: CDR1 MNHNY, CDR2 SVGAGI (reference sequence). The CDR3 extends over 15 amino acids. No cell sorting was done before RNA was extracted from the tissue. More than 3 cm separated this lung sample from the edge of the tumor. The chain uses TRBV6-6 and TRBJ2-5; TRBD2 matches at 10 bases. The sequence came from a man in his sixties with non-small cell lung cancer. Material: distant non-tumor lung tissue. The CDR3 spells CASSYGAGGVETQYF. In DNA, the CDR3 is TGTGCCAGCAGTTACGGAGCGGGGGGGGTTGAGACCCAGTACTTC.